The 22 T cell receptor beta chains presented below share a single source sample, sequenced in a study of blood T cell repertoires in COVID-19. Profiling relied on immunoSEQ multiplex PCR, and the TCRdb table lists in-frame clones only, not all of them. The repertoire holds 250,000 to 350,000 clones, 70% to 90% seen once, with approximately 8.1% in the top ten. The material sequenced was peripheral blood. Every receptor here comes from a woman between 45 and 65 years old who had recovered from COVID-19.

This chain joins TRBV11-3 and TRBJ2-7, with a possible D match to TRBD1 (6 bases). Per the germline V gene, CDR1 is SGHNT and CDR2 is YENEEA. The length of the CDR3 is 13 residues. Trimming removed 2 bases at V and 6 bases at J, with 11 bases between. CDR3 region: CASSLTGSAEQYF. For the CDR3, the DNA is TGTGCCAGCAGCTTAACAGGGTCCGCCGAGCAGTACTTC.

The rearrangement uses TRBV6-5 and TRBJ1-6; 8 nucleotides line up with TRBD1. J was trimmed by 9 bases and V by 2 bases; bases with no gene match: 3. CDR1 is MNHEY, CDR2 SVGAGI, per germline. This CDR3 has 14 amino acids. Here the CDR3 DNA reads TGTGCCAGCAGTTACCGGGACAGGTCTTCACCCCTCCACTTT. The encoded protein is CASSYRDRSSPLHF.

This chain joins TRBV6-5 and TRBJ2-3, with a weak D call TRBD1 (5 bases). Trimming took off 5 bases at V and 6 bases at J, with 18 bases between the two ends. The CDR3 runs 15 residues. CDR1 is MNHEY and CDR2 is SVGAGI in the germline V gene. CDR3 coding DNA: TGTGCCAGCAGTCCACGAACAGGTCTTCTGGATACGCAGTATTTT. Encoded protein: CASSPRTGLLDTQYF.

This chain joins TRBV14 and TRBJ1-2; maybe TRBD1 (6 bases). V lost 5 bases to trimming and J lost 0 bases, with 13 bases between them. The germline V gene encodes CDR1 SGHDN and CDR2 FVKESK. The CDR3 length is 15 residues. The CDR3 DNA reads as TGTGCCAGCAGCTTACAGGGAATCACTAACTATGGCTACACCTTC. Translation: CASSLQGITNYGYTF.

The rearrangement uses TRBV7-8 and TRBJ2-3; 7 bases match TRBD1. The junction had 7 bases not matched to a gene; V was cut back by 5 bases and J by 2 bases. Germline V CDR1 and CDR2: SGHVS, FQNEAQ. The CDR3 spans 15 residues. The DNA of the CDR3 is TGTGCCAGCAGCCCGGGCAGGGGGAACACAGATACGCAGTATTTT. Its translation: CASSPGRGNTDTQYF.

The rearrangement uses TRBV11-2 and TRBJ2-3, with D possibly being TRBD1 (7 bases). Trimming cost V 5 bases and J 3 bases, with 21 bases left between them. The germline V gene encodes CDR1 SGHAT and CDR2 FQNNGV. The CDR3 consists of 17 residues. Here the CDR3 reads CASSPSVRGAGTDTQYF. DNA of the CDR3: TGTGCCAGCAGCCCGTCTGTCAGGGGGGCCGGTACAGATACGCAGTATTTT.

This clone appeared a single time. V usage is TRBV20-1 and J usage is TRBJ2-1; 8 positions match TRBD2. CDR3 length: 14 residues. CDR1 is DFQATT and CDR2 is SNEGSKA in the germline V gene (reference sequence). V was pared by 6 bases and J by 2 bases, with 6 bases of the junction left unmatched. This CDR3 is CSASRGLAYNEQFF. The CDR3 bases are TGCAGTGCGAGTAGGGGACTAGCCTACAATGAGCAGTTCTTC.

In DNA, the CDR3 is TGTGCCAGCACCTATTCAGGGACCGGGGAGCTGTTTTTT. Translating it yields CASTYSGTGELFF. The chain uses TRBV6-5 and TRBJ2-2; TRBD1 is a possible D gene (5 bases). The V and J ends lost 7 bases and 5 bases respectively, with 11 bases between them. Germline assignment: CDR1 MNHEY and CDR2 SVGAGI. This CDR3 contains 13 residues.

The chain links TRBV4-1 to TRBJ2-4; 8 bases line up with TRBD2. After removal of 4 bases from V and 5 bases from J, the junction contained 7 bases not matched to a gene. The CDR3 extends over 15 amino acids. Per the germline V gene, CDR1 is MGHRA and CDR2 is YSYEKL. The CDR3 DNA reads as TGCGCCAGCAGCCTCGACCCGGGAGGGGAAAACATTCAGTACTTC. Its protein product is CASSLDPGGENIQYF.

In nucleotides, the CDR3 is TGTGCCAGCAGTTCAGGGGGCGAAGAGACCCAGTACTTC. It is translated as CASSSGGEETQYF. The chain is built from TRBV27 and TRBJ2-5, with TRBD1 identical over 8 bases. This CDR3 has 13 residues. J lost 3 bases, V lost 4 bases, and 1 base had no gene match. CDR1 is MNHEY and CDR2 is SMNVEV in the germline V gene (reference sequence).

The J gene is TRBJ2-1, the V gene TRBV24-1; TRBD1 matches at 11 bases. Per the germline V gene, CDR1 is KGHDR and CDR2 is SFDVKD. The CDR3 loop spans 13 amino acids. The V and J ends lost 4 bases and 14 bases, in that order; junction bases with no gene match: 6. The CDR3 reads CATSESRTGGEFF. The CDR3 DNA sequence: TGTGCCACCAGTGAGTCTCGGACAGGGGGCGAGTTCTTC.

In its sample, this clone was seen once. The rearrangement joins TRBV5-6 to TRBJ2-7; 8 nucleotides align to TRBD2. Trimming at V came to 4 bases and at J to 1 base, leaving 7 bases not matched to a gene. Germline CDR1 reads SGHDT; CDR2 reads YYEEEE. This CDR3 is built from 15 residues. CDR3 sequence: CASSRPGGLSYEQYF. The CDR3 DNA sequence: TGTGCCAGCAGCCGGCCGGGAGGGTTGTCCTACGAGCAGTACTTC. The full variable domain, with the rest looked up from reference TRBV5-6 and TRBJ2-7, is DAGVTQSPTHLIKTRGQQVTLRCSPKSGHDTVSWYQQALGQGPQFIFQYYEEEERQRGNFPDRFSGHQFPNYSSELNVNALLLGDSALYLCASSRPGGLSYEQYFGPGTRLTVT.

This chain joins TRBV29-1 and TRBJ2-7; the D gene is possibly TRBD1 (5 bases). Germline lookup yields CDR1 SQVTM and CDR2 ANQGSEA. V lost 5 bases and J lost 5, with 13 bases in between. There are 12 residues in the CDR3. In DNA, the CDR3 is TGCAGCGTTAATAGGGGTCTCAACGAGCAGTACTTC. It is translated as CSVNRGLNEQYF.

The chain links TRBV5-1 to TRBJ2-2, with D perhaps matching TRBD1 (5 bases). The ends were cut back, 6 bases at V and 4 bases at J, with 13 bases in the middle. There are 14 residues in the CDR3. Looked up from germline, CDR1 is SGHRS and CDR2 is YFSETQ. CDR3: CASKETVGTGELFF. The CDR3 nucleotides read TGCGCCAGCAAGGAGACAGTCGGCACCGGGGAGCTGTTTTTT.

The genes are TRBV28 and TRBJ1-6, with TRBD1 matching 9 bases. CDR3 length: 15 residues. V was pared by 7 bases and J by 7 bases, with 8 bases of the junction left unmatched. Per germline, CDR1 MDHEN and CDR2 SYDVKM. CDR3: CASTSPGTGNSPLHF. The DNA of the CDR3 is TGTGCCAGCACCTCGCCTGGGACAGGGAATTCACCCCTCCACTTT.

J is TRBJ2-1 and V is TRBV28, with 9 bases that match TRBD1. This CDR3 spans 15 amino acids. V lost 8 bases, J lost 7 bases, and 12 bases stayed unmatched. Germline assignment: CDR1 MDHEN and CDR2 SYDVKM. CDR3 residues: CASDVPGQGKNEQFF. The CDR3 bases are TGTGCCAGCGATGTCCCGGGACAGGGAAAGAATGAGCAGTTCTTC.

CDR3 sequence: CASSPRTSGGAHGETQYF. CDR3 in DNA: TGTGCCAGCAGCCCCCGGACTAGCGGGGGGGCTCATGGGGAGACCCAGTACTTC. The gene calls are TRBV21-1 and TRBJ2-5; the table's D call TRBD2 went unverified against the DNA. TRBV21-1 is noted as a pseudogene. There are 18 residues in the CDR3.

V and J are TRBV27 and TRBJ1-1; a weak D match, TRBD1 (5 bases). Germline-derived CDR1 and CDR2 are MNHEY and SMNVEV (reference sequence). This CDR3 is built from 16 residues. The V gene lost 5 bases and the J gene lost 4 bases, with 20 bases spanning the gap. CDR3 bases: TGTGCCAGCAGTCCCCGGGGGACCACCAGGCGCACTGAAGCTTTCTTT. It encodes CASSPRGTTRRTEAFF.

Of note for this clone: Other nucleotide sequences in the sample specify the same CDR3. J is TRBJ1-2 and V is TRBV28; TRBD1 matches at 10 bases. CDR3 size: 15 residues. Germline loops: CDR1 MDHEN, CDR2 SYDVKM. J lost 4 bases, V lost 4 bases, and 6 bases had no gene match. CDR3 protein: CASSSGTGEGYGYTF. CDR3 DNA: TGTGCCAGCAGTTCCGGGACAGGGGAGGGCTATGGCTACACCTTC.

As DNA, the CDR3 is TGTGCCAGTAGTGACGGACTGTGGGGGAACACTGAAGCTTTCTTT. Translation: CASSDGLWGNTEAFF. V and J are TRBV19 and TRBJ1-1; D is unclear. Germline loops: CDR1 LNHDA, CDR2 SQIVND (reference sequence). The CDR3 has 15 residues. Trimming removed 5 bases from V and 1 base from J, with 14 bases in between.

The rearrangement links TRBV28 to TRBJ2-7; 9 bases agree with TRBD1. This CDR3 has 12 residues. Germline CDR1 and CDR2: MDHEN and SYDVKM. J lost 9 bases, V lost 6 bases, and 6 bases had no gene match. CDR3 DNA: TGTGCCAGCAGACGTGGACAGGGGCTGCAGTACTTC. Translated: CASRRGQGLQYF.

V gene TRBV19 combines with J gene TRBJ2-3, with 11 bases that match TRBD2. This CDR3 region has 16 residues. Germline CDR1 is LNHDA and CDR2 is SQIVND (reference sequence). The V gene end was trimmed by 5 bases and the J gene end by 5 bases; junction bases not matched to a gene: 9. As DNA, the CDR3 is TGTGCCAGTAGTCCAACTAGCGGGAGATTTGGAGATACGCAGTATTTT. It translates to CASSPTSGRFGDTQYF.